This passage covers 30 T cell receptor beta chains from one sample sequenced in a study of blood T cell repertoires in COVID-19 (dated by TCRdb to 2018 to 2020). The method behind the library was the immunoSEQ multiplex PCR assay. TCRdb re-hosts the immuneACCESS table, in-frame sequences only. Its copies lack some clones; in the studies checked, an unresolved V gene accounts for under half of them, and the cause for the rest is not known. This sample is represented by 240,000 or so clones; roughly 88% of them were singletons. The top ten clones comprise around 0.78% of the sample. The sequencing input was peripheral blood. The receptors come from a woman aged 30 to 39 with acute or convalescent COVID-19.

The chain recombines TRBV21-1 with TRBJ2-5; the table assigns TRBD2, which was not confirmed against the DNA. TRBV21-1 is a recognized pseudogene. This CDR3 contains 15 residues. The CDR3 spells CASSKVWTSGEAQYF. CDR3 DNA: TGTGCCAGCAGCAAAGTATGGACTAGCGGCGAGGCCCAGTACTTC.

The genes are TRBV19 and TRBJ1-2, with 7 bases aligning to TRBD1. This CDR3 region has 16 residues. The trim removed 2 bases at V and 4 bases at J, leaving 10 bases unmatched. Germline CDR1 LNHDA, CDR2 SQIVND (reference sequence). The DNA of the CDR3 is TGTGCCAGTAGTATACAGGAAACAGGGGTAGTCTATGGCTACACCTTC. This translates into CASSIQETGVVYGYTF.

V is TRBV5-4 and J is TRBJ2-1, with 10 bases fitting TRBD2. The germline CDR1 and CDR2 sequences are SGHNT and YYREEE (reference sequence). The CDR3 length is 14 residues. V was clipped by 2 bases and J by 6 bases; unmatched bases: 2. CDR3 DNA sequence: TGTGCCAGCAGCTTACTAGCGGGATCCAATGAGCAGTTCTTC. This sequence encodes CASSLLAGSNEQFF.

The chain employs TRBV10-3 and TRBJ2-5; no clear D. Germline loops: CDR1 ENHRY, CDR2 SYGVKD. CDR3 length equals 11 residues. Trimming cost V 6 bases and J 2 bases, with 4 bases left between them. The CDR3 loop reads CAIRTQETQYF. As DNA, the CDR3 is TGTGCCATCAGGACACAAGAGACCCAGTACTTC.

This chain joins TRBV19 and TRBJ2-2, with 14 bases that match TRBD2. The ends lost 5 bases at V and 6 bases at J; junction bases unmatched: 17. The CDR3 totals 20 residues. CDR1 and CDR2 (germline): LNHDA, SQIVND (reference sequence). The CDR3 bases are TGTGCCAGTAGTGCCCCACGACTAGCGGGAGGGCCTTTTCAACCCGGGGAGCTGTTTTTT. This sequence encodes CASSAPRLAGGPFQPGELFF.

The chain joins TRBV7-3 to TRBJ2-3; 10 bases align to TRBD2. The germline CDR1 and CDR2 sequences are SGHTA and FQGTGA. CDR3 size: 17 residues. After removal of 5 bases from V and 4 bases from J, the junction contained 12 bases not matched to a gene. CDR3 DNA: TGTGCCAGCAGCCTAGCGGGAGCGGGGGAAAGGGCAGATACGCAGTATTTT. This encodes CASSLAGAGERADTQYF.

This sequence joins TRBV2 and TRBJ1-1; no clear D. CDR3 size: 13 residues. V lost 6 bases, J lost 6 bases, and 14 bases lay in between. In germline, CDR1 is SNHLY, CDR2 FYNNEI. In DNA form, the CDR3 reads TGTGCCAGCAGGCTCCTTTACAGATCTGAAGCTTTCTTT. Translating it yields CASRLLYRSEAFF.

The chain links TRBV5-1 to TRBJ2-3, with a tentative D call TRBD2 (5 bases). This CDR3 has 18 amino acids. In germline, CDR1 is SGHRS, CDR2 YFSETQ. Trimming stripped 5 bases from V and 2 bases from J, with 24 bases between. The CDR3 DNA sequence: TGCGCCAGCAGAGTTCCCAAAACGGCGCGGGCTCACACAGATACGCAGTATTTT. It encodes CASRVPKTARAHTDTQYF.

This clone was recorded once. This chain joins TRBV30 and TRBJ1-4, with D perhaps matching TRBD1 (6 bases). Per the germline V gene, CDR1 is GTSNPN and CDR2 is SVGIG (reference sequence). The ends were cut back, 3 bases at V and 8 bases at J, with 19 bases in the middle. CDR3 length: 15 amino acids. The CDR3 DNA follows: TGTGCCTGGAGCTCGTACGCAGGGGAGGGGGAAAAACTGTTTTTT. The encoded protein is CAWSSYAGEGEKLFF. Combining the CDR3 with reference TRBV30 and TRBJ1-4 gives the whole variable domain SQTIHQWPATLVQPVGSPLSLECTVEGTSNPNLYWYRQAAGRGLQLLFYSVGIGQISSEVPQNLSASRPQDRQFILSSKKLLLSDSGFYLCAWSSYAGEGEKLFFGSGTQLSVL.

J is TRBJ1-3 and V is TRBV29-1; 7 bases map to TRBD1. The V segment lost 6 bases and the J segment 0 bases; nucleotides outside the gene matches: 5. This CDR3 has 14 residues. From germline, CDR1 is SQVTM and CDR2 ANQGSEA. Written as DNA, the CDR3 is TGCAGCGTGCGACAGGGCGGCTCTGGAAACACCATATATTTT. Residues: CSVRQGGSGNTIYF.

This sequence joins TRBV19 and TRBJ2-5, with a weak D call TRBD2 (6 bases). Germline-derived CDR1 and CDR2 are LNHDA and SQIVND (reference sequence). CDR3 size: 14 residues. V lost 1 base and J 4 bases, leaving 10 bases between the germline ends. This CDR3 is CASSIGGGGETQYF. CDR3 in DNA: TGTGCCAGTAGTATAGGGGGAGGTGGAGAGACCCAGTACTTC.

This sequence joins TRBV12-3 or TRBV12-4 and TRBJ1-1; no clear D. The CDR3 spans 12 residues. V lost 7 bases and J 3 bases, leaving 9 bases between the germline ends. The CDR3 here is CASTAGYTEAFF. In DNA, the CDR3 is TGTGCCAGCACCGCCGGGTACACTGAAGCTTTCTTT.

V is TRBV7-9 and J is TRBJ2-7; D might be TRBD1 (6 bases). CDR3 size: 17 residues. V dropped 4 bases and J dropped 0 bases, with 19 bases sitting between them. Germline V gene sequence: CDR1 SEHNR, CDR2 FQNEAQ (reference sequence). The CDR3 loop is CASSSNRDTRSSYEQYF. Written as DNA, the CDR3 is TGTGCCAGCAGCTCCAACCGGGACACTCGAAGCTCCTACGAGCAGTACTTC.

The chain joins TRBV11-3 to TRBJ2-1; 7 positions agree with TRBD2. The CDR3 is 18 residues long. The trim removed 2 bases at V and 6 bases at J, leaving 16 bases unmatched. Looked up from germline, CDR1 is SGHNT and CDR2 is YENEEA. The CDR3 coding sequence is TGTGCCAGCAGCTTATTCGGTCCCGGGGCGGGAGTTGCCAATGAGCAGTTCTTC. It codes for CASSLFGPGAGVANEQFF.

The rearrangement links TRBV12-3 or TRBV12-4 to TRBJ2-6, with D unclear. The CDR3 spans 13 residues. The ends were cut back, 5 bases at V and 3 bases at J, with 5 bases in the middle. CDR3 loop: CASSPVGANVLTF. DNA for the CDR3: TGTGCCAGCAGTCCGGTTGGGGCCAACGTCCTGACTTTC.

The table lists this clone with a count of one. In DNA form, the CDR3 reads TGTGCCAGCTCACCAATGGGGGGGCGCCGATCCGGGGAGCTGTTTTTT. Encoded protein: CASSPMGGRRSGELFF. The chain couples TRBV18 to TRBJ2-2, with D perhaps TRBD2 (7 bases). This CDR3 spans 16 amino acids. Germline V gene data show CDR1 as KGHSH and CDR2 as LQKENI. V was trimmed by 2 bases and J by 6 bases, leaving 16 bases between them.

This chain connects TRBV6-1 to TRBJ2-5; 10 positions agree with TRBD2. J was trimmed by 0 bases and V by 4 bases; bases with no gene match: 5. There are 16 residues in the CDR3. Germline V CDR1 and CDR2: MNHNS, SASEGT. The CDR3 region is CASSVTSGTYQETQYF. Here the CDR3 DNA reads TGTGCCAGCAGTGTTACTAGCGGGACGTACCAAGAGACCCAGTACTTC.

This clone was observed a few times. The genes are TRBV21-1 and TRBJ1-4; TRBD1, the table's D call, was not compared with the DNA. TRBV21-1 is a known pseudogene. This CDR3 comprises 14 residues. In DNA form, the CDR3 reads TGTGCCAGCACACGGGGACAGGGTGGAGCCAAACTGTTTTTT. Its protein product is CASTRGQGGAKLFF.

This chain connects TRBV5-4 to TRBJ1-2; 9 positions match TRBD1. The CDR3 covers 16 residues. The J segment lost 2 bases and the V segment lost 0 bases, leaving 5 bases of the junction unmatched. The germline V gene encodes CDR1 SGHNT and CDR2 YYREEE (reference sequence). In DNA, the CDR3 is TGTGCCAGCAGCTTGGGACAGGGGGTATCCAACTATGGCTACACCTTC. Encoded protein: CASSLGQGVSNYGYTF.

The chain links TRBV29-1 to TRBJ2-5; no reliable D call. The CDR3 runs 12 residues. Looked up from germline, CDR1 is SQVTM and CDR2 is ANQGSEA. V was trimmed by 7 bases and J by 6 bases, leaving 15 bases between them. In nucleotides, the CDR3 is TGCAGCGCCCTCACAGAGATGAAGACCCAGTACTTC. It encodes CSALTEMKTQYF.

The genes are TRBV27 and TRBJ2-5; possibly TRBD2 for D (6 bases). Trimming took off 1 base at V and 3 bases at J, with 12 bases between the two ends. CDR1 and CDR2 from the germline V gene are MNHEY and SMNVEV (reference sequence). CDR3 length: 15 residues. As DNA, the CDR3 is TGTGCCAGCAGTTTATATGCGGGAATGGAAGAGACCCAGTACTTC. Protein product: CASSLYAGMEETQYF.

Note on this clone: A junction end diverges from the germline sequence, so it may reflect a read error. As DNA, the CDR3 is TGTGCTAGCAGCCCCCGCGCCGGACTAGCGAGCACAGATACGCAGTATTTT. As protein: CASSPRAGLASTDTQYF. V gene TRBV7-7 combines with J gene TRBJ2-3; 9 bases agree with TRBD2. CDR1 and CDR2 from the germline V gene are SSHAT and FNYEAQ (reference sequence). This CDR3 region has 17 residues.

The chain is built from TRBV4-2 and TRBJ2-3; perhaps TRBD2 as D (5 bases). V shed 4 bases and J shed 0 bases, with 14 bases lying between them. Per the germline V gene, CDR1 is LGHNA and CDR2 is YNFKEQ. The CDR3 extends over 16 amino acids. Here the CDR3 DNA reads TGTGCCAGCAGCCTTAAGCCGCGGACTAGCACAGATACGCAGTATTTT. It encodes CASSLKPRTSTDTQYF.

Only one count was recorded for this clone. The V gene is TRBV10-3, the J gene TRBJ2-1; the match to TRBD2 covers 11 bases. CDR1 is ENHRY, CDR2 SYGVKD, per germline. V shed 4 bases and J 1 base; nucleotides not matched to a gene: 9. CDR3 length: 18 amino acids. Here the CDR3 DNA reads TGTGCCATCAGTGCGATACCCCTAGCGGGAGGATCCTACAATGAGCAGTTCTTC. This translates into CAISAIPLAGGSYNEQFF.

The rearrangement links TRBV6-5 to TRBJ1-3; D is undetermined. From germline, CDR1 is MNHEY and CDR2 SVGAGI. With 6 bases removed from V and 4 bases from J, the gap between germline ends came to 13 bases. This CDR3 comprises 14 residues. CDR3 nucleotides: TGTGCCAGCAGGTCGGCCAGGTCCGGAAACACCATATATTTT. It is translated as CASRSARSGNTIYF.

V usage is TRBV11-3 and J usage is TRBJ2-5; 7 bases are shared with TRBD1. Germline V gene lookup returns CDR1 SGHNT and CDR2 YENEEA. Losses at the gene ends were 5 bases for V and 0 bases for J; bases not matched to a gene: 12. The CDR3 is made up of 17 amino acids. The CDR3 protein is CASSPRQGRFNQETQYF. The CDR3 coding sequence is TGTGCCAGCAGCCCCAGACAGGGAAGGTTCAACCAAGAGACCCAGTACTTC.

The chain combines TRBV4-2 with TRBJ1-2; D not resolved. Per germline, CDR1 LGHNA and CDR2 YNFKEQ. With 0 bases removed from V and 3 bases from J, the gap between germline ends came to 14 bases. The CDR3 consists of 16 residues. CDR3 in amino acids: CASSQDFGRVDYGYTF. The CDR3 DNA is TGTGCCAGCAGCCAAGATTTCGGGAGGGTTGACTATGGCTACACCTTC.

The rearrangement joins TRBV24-1 to TRBJ1-1; 8 bases map to TRBD1. CDR3 length: 13 amino acids. Germline CDR1 KGHDR, CDR2 SFDVKD. Losses at the gene ends were 5 bases for V and 8 bases for J; bases not matched to a gene: 6. The DNA of the CDR3 is TGTGCCACCAGTGGCAGGACAGGGAACGAAGCTTTCTTT. Its translation: CATSGRTGNEAFF.

This chain links TRBV27 with TRBJ2-1, with 8 bases lining up with TRBD1. The CDR3 covers 14 residues. With V trimmed by 8 bases and J by 6 bases, 9 bases remained unmatched. CDR1 and CDR2 from the germline V gene are MNHEY and SMNVEV (reference sequence). CDR3: CASANYRGSNEQFF. In DNA form, the CDR3 reads TGTGCCAGCGCAAACTACAGGGGGAGCAATGAGCAGTTCTTC.

The CDR3 DNA reads as TGTGCCAGCAGCACGACAGGGCTTCAGCCCCAGCATTTT. This sequence encodes CASSTTGLQPQHF. The chain links TRBV6-5 to TRBJ1-5; 7 nucleotides align to TRBD1. J lost 6 bases, V lost 6 bases, and 5 bases had no gene match. The CDR3 totals 13 residues. CDR1 is MNHEY, CDR2 SVGAGI, per germline.